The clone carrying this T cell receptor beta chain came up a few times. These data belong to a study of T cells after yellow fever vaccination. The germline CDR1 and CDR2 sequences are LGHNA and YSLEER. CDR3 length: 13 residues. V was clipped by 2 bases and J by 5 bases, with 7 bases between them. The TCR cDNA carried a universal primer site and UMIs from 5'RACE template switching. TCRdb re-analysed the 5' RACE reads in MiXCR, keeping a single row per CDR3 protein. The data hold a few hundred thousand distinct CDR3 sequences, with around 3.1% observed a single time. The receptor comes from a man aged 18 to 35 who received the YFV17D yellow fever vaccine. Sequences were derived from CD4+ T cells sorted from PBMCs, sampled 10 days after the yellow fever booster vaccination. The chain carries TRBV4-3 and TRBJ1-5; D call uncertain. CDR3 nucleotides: TGCGCCAGCAGCCAATCTAGAGATCAGCCCCAGCATTTT. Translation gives CASSQSRDQPQHF.